The clone carrying this TCR beta chain was seen a single time. Its antigen is unidentified. At one end the junction does not follow the germline gene, possibly because of a read error. The data are from a study of cytomegalovirus exposure and HLA in healthy donors. As for the study in general: From donors who were HLA-typed, an early data release held around 85 million unique TCRs.

General study findings and limits: In a later analysis, TCR beta V- and J-gene trimming was associated with a missense DCLRE1C variant. Indistinguishability led to the exclusion of some V segments, TRBV6-2 and TRBV6-3 included. A later analysis found most CMV-associated TCR beta chains apparently HLA-restricted.

CDR3 length: 19 residues. Germline assignment: CDR1 GTSNPN and CDR2 SVGIG (reference sequence). This PCR relied on a set of 60 Vbeta primers and 13 Jbeta primers. The method was immunoSEQ multiplex PCR; TCRdb's version includes in-frame clones alone and lacks a portion of them. The sample records about 120,000 clones, 80% being singletons. Sequencing was done on a sample of PBMCs. The chain is built from TRBV30 and TRBJ2-3; TRBD2 aligns across 11 bases. The origin of this receptor is a female donor in good health and CMV-seropositive. The CDR3 spells CAWSALPPVAGGPTYTQYF. The CDR3 nucleotides read TGTGCCTGGAGTGCCCTCCCCCCGGTAGCGGGGGGGCCCACATATACGCAGTATTTT.